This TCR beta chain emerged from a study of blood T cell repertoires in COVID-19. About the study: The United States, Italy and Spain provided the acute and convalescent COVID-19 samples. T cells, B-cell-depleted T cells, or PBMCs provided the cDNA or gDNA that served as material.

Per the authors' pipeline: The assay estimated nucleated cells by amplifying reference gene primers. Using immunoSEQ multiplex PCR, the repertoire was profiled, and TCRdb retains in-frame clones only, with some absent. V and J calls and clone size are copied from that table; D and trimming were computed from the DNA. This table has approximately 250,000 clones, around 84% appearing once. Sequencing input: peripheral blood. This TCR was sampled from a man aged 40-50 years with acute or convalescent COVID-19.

The CDR3 loop reads CASSDAGTGKTEAFF. The CDR3 bases are TGTGCCAGCAGTGACGCCGGGACAGGGAAAACTGAAGCTTTCTTT. The rearrangement uses TRBV6-1 and TRBJ1-1, with 9 nucleotides matching TRBD1. The ends lost 3 bases at V and 5 bases at J; junction bases unmatched: 7. Germline assignment: CDR1 MNHNS and CDR2 SASEGT. The CDR3 spans 15 residues.